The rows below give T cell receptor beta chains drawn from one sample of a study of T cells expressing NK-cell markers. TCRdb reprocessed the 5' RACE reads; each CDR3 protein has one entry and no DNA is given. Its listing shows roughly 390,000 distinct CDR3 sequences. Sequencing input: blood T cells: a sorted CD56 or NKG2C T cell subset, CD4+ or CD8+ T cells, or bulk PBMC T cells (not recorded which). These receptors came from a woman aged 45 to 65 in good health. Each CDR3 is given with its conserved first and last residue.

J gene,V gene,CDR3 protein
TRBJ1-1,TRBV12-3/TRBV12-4,CASSRQSGTEAFF
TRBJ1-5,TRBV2,CASSDEGSRGNQPQHF
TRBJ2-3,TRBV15,CATSPEGLAETDTQYF
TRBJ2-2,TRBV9,CASSVVGGAAGELFF
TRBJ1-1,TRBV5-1,CASSRSKVTEAFF
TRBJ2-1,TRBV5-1,CASSAGPGPKLNEQFF
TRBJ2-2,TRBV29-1,CSAQEGAGTGELFF
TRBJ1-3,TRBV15,CATSTHYDSSGNTIYF
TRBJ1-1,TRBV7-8,CASSLGGGGNTEAFF
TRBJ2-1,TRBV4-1,CASSQVTGASSYNEQFF
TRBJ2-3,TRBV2,CASSVGRPSTDTQYF
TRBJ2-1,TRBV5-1,CASSSASPAQFF
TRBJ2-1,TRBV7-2,CASSRDGGSYNEQFF
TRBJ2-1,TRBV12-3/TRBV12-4,CASSLPPRSSGSHEQFF
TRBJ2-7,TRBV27,CASSPAWKDYEQYF
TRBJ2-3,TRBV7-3,CASSSNGLAGGTDTQYF
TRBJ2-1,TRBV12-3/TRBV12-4,CASSILAGVGEQFF
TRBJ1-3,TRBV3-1,CASSQERGHTIYF
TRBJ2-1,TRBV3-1,CASSQQPDPYNEQFF
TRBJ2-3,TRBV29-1,CSVVGAGVTDTQYF
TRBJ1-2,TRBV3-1,CASSPSGNYGYTF
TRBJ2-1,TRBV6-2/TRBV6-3,CASSSRRQGNEQFF
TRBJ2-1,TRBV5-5,CASSLDPGQGRFF
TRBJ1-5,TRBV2,CASRRKGGQGAQPQHF
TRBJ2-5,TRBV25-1,CASNPGGRETQYF
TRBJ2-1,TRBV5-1,CASTEGSSSYNEQFF
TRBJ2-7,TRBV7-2,CASSFRYRRNSYEQYF
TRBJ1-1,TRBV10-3,CAISPGQGGTEAFF
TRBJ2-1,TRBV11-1,CASNRGREANEQFF
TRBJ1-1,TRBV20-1,CSARGGVGGVTEAFF
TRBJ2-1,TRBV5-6,CASSLVLPREQFF
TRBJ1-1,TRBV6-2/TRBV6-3,CASSYSISGDRGMNTEAFF
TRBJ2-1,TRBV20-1,CSAEGGRRYNEQFF
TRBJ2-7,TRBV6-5,CASSRGGSSYEQYF
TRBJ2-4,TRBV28,CASSPPGSQNIQYF
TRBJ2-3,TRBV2,CASSEAGLGTQYF
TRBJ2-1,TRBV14,CASSPLAGPHNEQFF
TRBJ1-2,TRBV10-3,CAIRPGQGHYGYTF
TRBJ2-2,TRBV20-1,CSALFGDTGELFF
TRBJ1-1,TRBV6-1,CASSHNPRGTSEAFF
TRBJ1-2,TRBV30,CAWSSNTGTYGYTF
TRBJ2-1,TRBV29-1,CSAGTSGLYNEQFF
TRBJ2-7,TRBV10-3,CAITQGPSYEQYF
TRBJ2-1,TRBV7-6,CASSSPGLAAPGGNEQFF
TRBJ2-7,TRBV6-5,CASSYEAGFLYEQYF